Listed below are T cell receptor beta chains from one sample, sequenced in a study of blood T cell repertoires in COVID-19. Method: immunoSEQ multiplex PCR; TCRdb's copy keeps in-frame clones and lacks some. The table records 300,000 to 450,000 clones, almost 90% of them present only once. Source material: PBMCs or T cells enriched from blood (not recorded which). These receptors were obtained from a woman aged 25 to 39 who had been exposed to COVID-19. CDR3s include the opening cysteine and the closing phenylalanine or tryptophan. The D gene is left open where the match is weak. The size field is filled for only some rows; it gives once, few, many or a size class.

j_call d_call clone_size v_call cdr3_nt cdr3_aa
TRBJ2-7 TRBD2 NA TRBV7-2 TGTGCCAGCAGCCCGGGGGGGAGTAGGCCGTACGAGCAGTACTTC CASSPGGSRPYEQYF
TRBJ2-1 NA NA TRBV7-3 TGTGCCAGCAGCTTAACTCCGGGCTCCTACAATGAGCAGTTCTTC CASSLTPGSYNEQFF
TRBJ1-3 NA few TRBV28 TGTGCCAGCAGTTCCCCAGACAGACGTGGAAACACCATATATTTT CASSSPDRRGNTIYF
TRBJ2-7 NA NA TRBV14 TGTGCCAGCAGCCAAGATCTGCAGGGTTACGAGCAGTACTTC CASSQDLQGYEQYF
TRBJ2-7 TRBD2 NA TRBV27 TGTGCCAGCAGTACCGCGACTAGCGGGAGTACGCGATACGAGCAGTACTTC CASSTATSGSTRYEQYF
TRBJ2-6 NA NA TRBV9 TGTGCCAGCAGCGCGGGGGACGGCCGATCTGGGGCCAACGTCCTGACTTTC CASSAGDGRSGANVLTF
TRBJ1-5 NA NA TRBV28 TGTGCCAGCCGACCCTCTATGGGGTACAGGAGTAGCAATCAGCCCCAGCATTTT CASRPSMGYRSSNQPQHF
TRBJ2-1 TRBD2 NA TRBV9 TGTGCCAGCAGCGTAGCCCTGGGACCCCCTAGCGGGCAAAAAGCCGGTGAGCAGTTCTTC CASSVALGPPSGQKAGEQFF
TRBJ1-3 NA once TRBV11-3 TGTGCCAGCAGCTTAACCGGTGTGGCTGGAAACACCATATATTTT CASSLTGVAGNTIYF
TRBJ1-1 NA NA TRBV11-3 TGTGCCAGCACCCTGGGAGTCGGCTACACTGAAGCTTTCTTT CASTLGVGYTEAFF
TRBJ2-3 TRBD2 NA TRBV10-3 TGTGCCATCGGGAGGGGACTAGCGGGAGCCACAGATACGCAGTATTTT CAIGRGLAGATDTQYF
TRBJ2-1 TRBD2 NA TRBV28 TGTGCCAGCAGTTGGACTAGCGGGAGGGCCTATACTGAGCAGTTCTTC CASSWTSGRAYTEQFF
TRBJ1-2 TRBD1 NA TRBV3-1/TRBV3-2 TGTGCCAGCAGCCATACCGACAGGGGGGGATCCTATGGCTACACCTTC CASSHTDRGGSYGYTF
TRBJ2-5 TRBD2 NA TRBV11-3 TGTGCCAGCAGCTTACGGGGGGGGAGTCGGTGGGAGACCCAGTACTTC CASSLRGGSRWETQYF
TRBJ1-3 NA NA TRBV27 TGTGCCAGCAGTTTGGATGGACTCCGCTCTGGAAACACCATATATTTT CASSLDGLRSGNTIYF
TRBJ2-3 TRBD2 NA TRBV10-1 TGCGCCAGCAGTGAGTCGCGGGGGGGACTAGCAGCAGATACGCAGTATTTT CASSESRGGLAADTQYF
TRBJ2-7 TRBD1 NA TRBV5-5 TGTGCCAGCAGGGCCGGGACAGGGCCCTCCTACGAGCAGTACTTC CASRAGTGPSYEQYF
TRBJ1-2 NA NA TRBV3-1/TRBV3-2 TGTGCCAGCAGCCTCGGGTCGGATGCTAACTATGGCTACACCTTC CASSLGSDANYGYTF
TRBJ2-7 TRBD2 NA TRBV3-1/TRBV3-2 TGTGCCAGCAGCTCCCGTCTGGGAGGGCCGAAGGACTACGAGCAGTACTTC CASSSRLGGPKDYEQYF
TRBJ2-5 TRBD2 NA TRBV19 TGTGCCAGTGGACTAGCCCAAGAGACCCAGTACTTC CASGLAQETQYF
TRBJ2-1 NA NA TRBV10-1 TGCGCCAGCAGTGAGGCGGGGGCTGGGGGTAATGAGCAGTTCTTC CASSEAGAGGNEQFF
TRBJ1-5 NA NA TRBV5-1 TGCGCCAGCAGCTGGGCCCCTGGAGGGAATCAGCCCCAGCATTTT CASSWAPGGNQPQHF
TRBJ2-2 NA NA TRBV9 TGTGCCAGCCAATACACCGCGAACACCGGGGAGCTGTTTTTT CASQYTANTGELFF
TRBJ2-3 TRBD2 NA TRBV27 TGTGCCAGCAGTTTACTAGCGGGAGTGTCGGATACGCAGTATTTT CASSLLAGVSDTQYF
TRBJ1-1 NA NA TRBV6-2/TRBV6-3 TGTGCCAGCAGTTACCCCCGGGGGGGGATCACTGAAGCTTTCTTT CASSYPRGGITEAFF
TRBJ2-3 TRBD2 NA TRBV6-5 TGTGCCAGCAGTCGCGGACTAGTGAGCACAGATACGCAGTATTTT CASSRGLVSTDTQYF
TRBJ1-3 TRBD1 NA TRBV11-2 TGTGCCAGCAGCTTGACCTTACCCCCGGGACAGAACTCTGGAAACACCATATATTTT CASSLTLPPGQNSGNTIYF
TRBJ2-1 NA NA TRBV7-9 TGTGCCAGCAGCTTGTTAGGACAGCTCAATGAGCAGTTCTTC CASSLLGQLNEQFF
TRBJ1-2 TRBD1 once TRBV6-5 TGTGCCAGCAGTCCCGGACAGGGGAGCTACACCTTC CASSPGQGSYTF
TRBJ1-1 TRBD1 NA TRBV18 TGTGCCAGCTCACCATTATTAGGGACAGTTGAAGCTTTCTTT CASSPLLGTVEAFF
TRBJ2-1 TRBD2 NA TRBV6-5 TGTGCCAGCAGCGCAGTAGCGGGACCGTACAATGAGCAGTTCTTC CASSAVAGPYNEQFF
TRBJ2-1 TRBD2 NA TRBV4-2 TGTGCCAGCAGCCAAGGGCGGACTAGCGGGCACAATGAGCAGTTCTTC CASSQGRTSGHNEQFF